A single T cell receptor beta chain is shown here with its context. The antigen is unknown. This sample is part of a study of cytomegalovirus exposure and HLA in healthy donors. Produced via immunoSEQ multiplex PCR; TCRdb's table is partial and in-frame only. The sample contains 200,000 to 300,000 clones, 86% of which appear only once. Overall study results and limits: The tendency of first-cohort TCR clusters to co-occur in the 110 or so validation repertoires emerged from a later analysis. The study labeled fewer than 200 TCR beta chains cytomegalovirus-associated. Many donors carried some public TCRs, although rarity characterized most TCR sequences.

CDR1 SGHDN and CDR2 FVKESK come from the germline V gene. The CDR3 consists of 13 residues. Trimming removed 0 bases at V and 10 bases at J, with 12 bases between. The receptor's source is a woman in her 30s in good health and CMV-seropositive. Sample: PBMCs. The chain has TRBV14 and TRBJ1-1; perhaps TRBD1 as D (6 bases). The CDR3 coding sequence is TGTGCCAGCAGCCAAGATGTGGGAGGGGGAGCTTTCTTT. Its protein product is CASSQDVGGGAFF.